These T cell receptor beta chains were read from a single sample in a study of graft-versus-host responses after intestinal transplantation. Only in-frame clones appear in the TCRdb table, and some are missing; sequencing was by immunoSEQ multiplex PCR. The repertoire holds about 85,000 clones, roughly four fifths seen once, with about 17% in the top ten. For these TCRs, the target antigens are not known. This specimen was unstimulated CD8+ T cells sorted from spleen or lymph node cells, taken before intestinal transplant. The source of these receptors is a human donor who received an intestinal transplant. CDR3s include the opening cysteine and the closing phenylalanine or tryptophan. Fields, in order: J gene, clone size, V gene, D gene, CDR3 DNA, CDR3 protein. D genes are given only for firm matches. Expanded clones are given a class, and other clones once, few, many or no size at all.

>TRBJ1-3|-|TRBV2|-
TGTGCCAGCAGTGAGGGGGCTACTGGAAACACCATATATTTT
CASSEGATGNTIYF
>TRBJ1-1|-|TRBV19|-
TGTGCCAGTAGTATAGATCGAAAGGGCTTGAACACTGAAGCTTTCTTT
CASSIDRKGLNTEAFF
>TRBJ2-1|-|TRBV2|-
TGTGCCAGCATCCCCATGGCAGTCCCCGGTCAGTTCTTC
CASIPMAVPGQFF
>TRBJ1-1|-|TRBV4-1|-
TGCGCCAGCAGCCAAATACCGGGGGTGAACACTGAAGCTTTCTTT
CASSQIPGVNTEAFF
>TRBJ2-3|few|TRBV5-1|TRBD2
TGCGCCAGCAGCTTGGGCTGGGGGGGATCCACAGATACGCAGTATTTT
CASSLGWGGSTDTQYF
>TRBJ1-5|-|TRBV6-1|-
TGTGCCAGCAGTGAAGTAGGGGGAGTTCAGCCCCAGCATTTT
CASSEVGGVQPQHF
>TRBJ2-5|-|TRBV2|TRBD1
TGTGCCAGCAGAGAGGACAGGCAAGAGACCCAGTACTTC
CASREDRQETQYF
>TRBJ1-6|-|TRBV9|TRBD1
TGTGCCAGCAGCAGGACAGGGTGGAACTCACCCCTCCACTTT
CASSRTGWNSPLHF
>TRBJ1-2|-|TRBV28|-
TGTGCCAGCAGTTTCGTAGGGGCGGGCTATGGCTACACCTTC
CASSFVGAGYGYTF
>TRBJ2-2|few|TRBV2|TRBD1
TGTGCCAGCAGTTGGGACAGGGGGCCGAACACCGGGGAGCTGTTTTTT
CASSWDRGPNTGELFF
>TRBJ2-7|few|TRBV21-1|-
TGTGCCAGCAGCAAAGGGGGGCCGGGTCTCCCCAAGGGTAAGCAGTACTTC
CASSKGGPGLPKGKQYF
>TRBJ2-1|-|TRBV12-5|TRBD1
TGTGCTAGTGGTTTGGTGCTACAGGACAGGGAGTCCTACAATGAGCAGTTCTTC
CASGLVLQDRESYNEQFF
>TRBJ2-3|-|TRBV9|-
TGTGCCAGCAGCGTAGAAGGATTAGGAACAGATACGCAGTATTTT
CASSVEGLGTDTQYF
>TRBJ1-1|-|TRBV5-4|-
TGTGCCAGCATTAACCGGGCGAACACTGAAGCTTTCTTT
CASINRANTEAFF
>TRBJ1-1|-|TRBV23-1|-
TGCGCCAGCAGTCAGTCGGGGGCGAACACTGAAGCTTTCTTT
CASSQSGANTEAFF
>TRBJ2-5|-|TRBV9|-
TGTGCCAGCAGCGTAGTCGGCGGAACAAGGGCCCAGTACTTC
CASSVVGGTRAQYF
>TRBJ1-2|-|TRBV29-1|-
TGCAGCGTTGAGGGATATGGCTACACCTTC
CSVEGYGYTF
>TRBJ1-1|-|TRBV10-3|-
TGTGCCATCAGCGCACAGGGAGGTGCTGAAGCTTTCTTT
CAISAQGGAEAFF
>TRBJ2-7|few|TRBV5-6|TRBD1
TGTGCCAGCAGCTTGGCCGCAGGGGGCGGGTACGAGCAGTACTTC
CASSLAAGGGYEQYF
>TRBJ1-1|-|TRBV5-1|-
TGCGCCAGCAGTTCGAGATCAGGGCCAGGTGAAGCTTTCTTT
CASSSRSGPGEAFF
>TRBJ2-3|-|TRBV5-6|-
TGTGCCAGCAGCTTGTTCGAAGGACTAACAGATACGCAGTATTTT
CASSLFEGLTDTQYF
>TRBJ2-1|-|TRBV7-6|TRBD2
TGTGCCAGCAGCTCCCTAGCGGGGGGGCAAGTCTACAATGAGCAGTTCTTC
CASSSLAGGQVYNEQFF
>TRBJ1-1|-|TRBV27|-
TGTGCCAGCAGGAGTTTACAGGGATTCACTGAAGCTTTCTTT
CASRSLQGFTEAFF
>TRBJ2-2|-|TRBV6-7|-
TGTGCCAGCAGTCCAACCCCGGAGGGAGTGTGGACCGGGGAGCTGTTTTTT
CASSPTPEGVWTGELFF
>TRBJ1-1|-|TRBV6-5|-
TGTGCCAGCAGAGGGGAAGAAGTGAACACTGAAGCTTTCTTT
CASRGEEVNTEAFF
>TRBJ2-7|-|TRBV29-1|TRBD2
TGCAGCGCTTCTAGCGGGACAAGCTACGAGCAGTACTTC
CSASSGTSYEQYF
>TRBJ1-1|-|TRBV27|-
TGTGCCAGCAGTTGGGGTACTGAAGCTTTCTTT
CASSWGTEAFF
>TRBJ2-1|-|TRBV10-2|TRBD2
TGCGCCAGCAGTTTCGCCGGGACTAGCGAAAGATTTGAGTTCTTC
CASSFAGTSERFEFF
>TRBJ2-2|-|TRBV11-2|-
TGTGCCAGCAGCCTGGACGGGGAGCTGTTTTTT
CASSLDGELFF
>TRBJ1-1|-|TRBV11-2|-
TGTGCCAGCAGCCCCCCGGTCGGCACTGAAGCTTTCTTT
CASSPPVGTEAFF
>TRBJ2-1|-|TRBV18|TRBD2
TGTGCCAGCTCTCGTTTGTATGGGGAACTAGCGGGCCCCAATGAGCAGTTCTTC
CASSRLYGELAGPNEQFF
>TRBJ2-3|-|TRBV19|-
TGTGCCAGTAGTATTTGGCGAAGCACAGATACGCAGTATTTT
CASSIWRSTDTQYF